The rows below give T cell receptor beta chains drawn from one sample of a study of T cells in Graves' hyperthyroidism and ophthalmopathy. Using its own MiXCR run on the multiplex PCR reads, TCRdb lists one record per CDR3 protein. Seen here are around 700,000 distinct CDR3 sequences, approximately 19% observed once, and the top ten hold approximately 15%. The source material was blood. The receptor set was obtained from a woman aged 50 to 65 with Graves' hyperthyroidism that later progressed to Graves' ophthalmopathy. Each CDR3 is given with its conserved first and last residue. Clone size is shown for a subset of rows, as once, few, many or a class of expanded clone.

CASSLLGQGGAWETQYF	few	TRBV11-1
CASSQPRQGARKYSPLHF	NA	TRBV3-1
CASSSFRSSYEQYF	NA	TRBV11-2
CASSWGDSRNSPLHF	many	TRBV5-8
CSVFEPGNHEQYF	few	TRBV29-1
CASGRIAGQETQYF	few	TRBV5-8
CASSTGLGGAGELFF	NA	TRBV19
CASRMDGSGELFF	few	TRBV11-2
CASSHLSGQGDSPLHF	NA	TRBV4-1
CSVAGLSSDVLTF	NA	TRBV29-1
CAGNRALGYEQYF	many	TRBV30
CAPGLDRSNEQFF	many	TRBV2
CASSIARTGNYGYTF	few	TRBV19
CASSLGRVADTQYF	few	TRBV27
CASSDPAGTGGTGELFF	NA	TRBV25-1
CASTPPGMAHNEKLFF	few	TRBV19